What follows is one T cell receptor beta chain and its context. Original data processing: Researchers report that nucleated cell counts were estimated from reference gene primer amplification. Here immunoSEQ multiplex PCR was the method, and the copy in TCRdb shows in-frame clones only, minus some. V and J calls and clone size are as listed in that table; D and trimming were resolved from the DNA. The sample includes roughly 250,000 clones, 86% seen only once; the top ten take 2% to 2.5%. Germline V lookup: CDR1 MNHEY, CDR2 SMNVEV (reference sequence). The CDR3 has 15 amino acids. Trimming cost V 2 bases and J 7 bases; bases outside gene matches: 8. The data originate from a study of blood T cell repertoires in COVID-19.

The TCR comes from a woman aged 45-59 years who had recovered from COVID-19. The sample consisted of PBMCs or T cells enriched from blood (not recorded which). The rearrangement links TRBV27 to TRBJ2-3; 8 positions agree with TRBD1. The CDR3 reads CASSLRGQGANTQYF. The DNA of the CDR3 is TGTGCCAGCAGTTTAAGAGGTCAGGGGGCGAATACGCAGTATTTT.